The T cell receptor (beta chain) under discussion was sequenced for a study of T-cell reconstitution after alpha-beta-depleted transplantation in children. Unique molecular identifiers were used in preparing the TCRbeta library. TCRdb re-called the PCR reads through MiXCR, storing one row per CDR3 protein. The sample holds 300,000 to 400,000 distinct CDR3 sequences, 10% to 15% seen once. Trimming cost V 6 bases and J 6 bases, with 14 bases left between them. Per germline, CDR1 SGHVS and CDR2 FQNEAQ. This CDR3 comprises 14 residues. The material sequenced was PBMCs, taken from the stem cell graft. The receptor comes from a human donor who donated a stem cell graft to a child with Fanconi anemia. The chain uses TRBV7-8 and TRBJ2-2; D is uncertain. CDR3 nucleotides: TGTGCCAGCAGTCTACACGGACGGGCCGGGGAGCTGTTTTTT. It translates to CASSLHGRAGELFF.